The 25 T cell receptor beta chains listed next were all sequenced from one sample in a study of cytomegalovirus exposure and HLA in healthy donors. PCR employed 60 Vbeta and 13 Jbeta primers. TCRdb's table, derived via immunoSEQ multiplex PCR, lists solely in-frame clones and lacks some. The sample consists of about 180,000 clones, 80% of them appearing once. Sequencing was performed on PBMCs. The receptors were gathered from a woman between 25 and 40 years old in good health and CMV-seronegative.

The chain couples TRBV9 to TRBJ2-5; possible D gene TRBD2, 5 bases. Trimming took off 4 bases at V and 5 bases at J, with 9 bases between the two ends. Germline CDR1 reads SGDLS; CDR2 reads YYNGEE. The CDR3 covers 12 residues. The CDR3 protein is CASSRGSETQYF. The CDR3 coding sequence is TGTGCCAGCAGCCGGGGTTCGGAGACCCAGTACTTC.

The chain employs TRBV30 and TRBJ1-5; a weak D match, TRBD1 (6 bases). Trimming pared 3 bases from V and 6 bases from J, leaving 15 bases between. Germline V gene data show CDR1 as GTSNPN and CDR2 as SVGIG (reference sequence). The CDR3 has 14 amino acids. The CDR3 DNA is TGTGCCTGGAGCCCGAACAGGGCTGGTCAGCCCCAGCATTTT. Protein: CAWSPNRAGQPQHF.

The J gene is TRBJ2-7, the V gene TRBV9, with D perhaps TRBD1 (5 bases). The germline V gene has CDR1 SGDLS and CDR2 YYNGEE. CDR3 length: 14 residues. V gave up 0 bases and J gave up 3 bases, with 10 bases separating them. CDR3 sequence (DNA): TGTGCCAGCAGCGTAGGGACAACTGACTACGAGCAGTACTTC. Translated: CASSVGTTDYEQYF. Full variable domain (outside the CDR3, taken from reference TRBV9 and TRBJ2-7): DSGVTQTPKHLITATGQRVTLRCSPRSGDLSVYWYQQSLDQGLQFLIQYYNGEERAKGNILERFSAQQFPDLHSELNLSSLELGDSALYFCASSVGTTDYEQYFGPGTRLTVT.

The V gene is TRBV11-2, the J gene TRBJ2-5, with TRBD2 matching 12 bases. The V and J ends lost 5 bases and 2 bases, in that order; junction bases with no gene match: 9. This CDR3 is built from 17 residues. CDR1 is SGHAT, CDR2 FQNNGV, per germline. DNA of the CDR3: TGTGCCAGCAGCCCCCGCTCTCTAGCGGGGGGGCAAGAGACCCAGTACTTC. The encoded protein is CASSPRSLAGGQETQYF.

The chain carries TRBV7-2 and TRBJ2-1; D perhaps matches TRBD2 (5 bases). CDR1 is SGHTA, CDR2 FQGNSA, per germline. Trimming took off 1 base at V and 3 bases at J, with 10 bases between the two ends. The CDR3 is made up of 15 amino acids. CDR3 sequence reads: CASSLEATIYNEQFF. The DNA for the CDR3 is TGTGCCAGCAGCTTAGAGGCGACTATCTACAATGAGCAGTTCTTC.

The rearrangement links TRBV27 to TRBJ2-5, with 12 bases fitting TRBD2. CDR1 and CDR2 (germline): MNHEY, SMNVEV (reference sequence). The CDR3 length is 19 residues. The V segment lost 3 bases and the J segment 5 bases; nucleotides outside the gene matches: 16. CDR3 coding DNA: TGTGCCAGCAGTTTTGGGGCCGGTCTAGCGGGGGGGCGTCAGGAGACCCAGTACTTC. It yields the protein CASSFGAGLAGGRQETQYF.

This clone was observed a handful of times. This chain joins TRBV27 and TRBJ1-4, with D uncertain. Germline lookup yields CDR1 MNHEY and CDR2 SMNVEV (reference sequence). The CDR3 totals 15 residues. V shed 3 bases and J shed 4 bases, with 12 bases lying between them. As DNA, the CDR3 is TGTGCCAGCAGTTTCCTTCCGTATTATAATGAAAAACTGTTTTTT. It is translated as CASSFLPYYNEKLFF.

The chain employs TRBV30 and TRBJ1-2; possibly TRBD1 for D (6 bases). V was pared by 3 bases and J by 5 bases, with 31 bases between. Per germline, CDR1 GTSNPN and CDR2 SVGIG (reference sequence). CDR3 length: 19 residues. CDR3 DNA sequence: TGTGCCTGGAGGGACGGATACACGGGACACATGGGGAAGCGGTATGGCTACACCTTC. Translated: CAWRDGYTGHMGKRYGYTF.

This sequence joins TRBV5-1 and TRBJ2-3; 8 bases align to TRBD2. The CDR3 loop spans 16 amino acids. In germline, CDR1 is SGHRS, CDR2 YFSETQ. V shed 4 bases and J 2 bases; nucleotides not matched to a gene: 9. CDR3 sequence: CASSKERGPNTDTQYF. The CDR3 coding sequence is TGCGCCAGCAGCAAGGAGCGGGGGCCGAACACAGATACGCAGTATTTT. Based on the CDR3 plus reference TRBV5-1 and TRBJ2-3, the full variable domain is KAGVTQTPRYLIKTRGQQVTLSCSPISGHRSVSWYQQTPGQGLQFLFEYFSETQRNKGNFPGRFSGRQFSNSRSEMNVSTLELGDSALYLCASSKERGPNTDTQYFGPGTRLTVL.

This sequence joins TRBV6-5 and TRBJ2-3, with D uncertain. Germline CDR1 and CDR2: MNHEY and SVGAGI. V was trimmed by 10 bases and J by 6 bases, leaving 8 bases between them. The CDR3 spans 10 residues. This chain's CDR3 is CATSRDTQYF. The CDR3 bases are TGTGCCACCTCGAGGGATACGCAGTATTTT.

The chain uses TRBV9 and TRBJ2-3; 10 bases are shared with TRBD2. CDR1 and CDR2 (germline): SGDLS, YYNGEE. The CDR3 length is 17 residues. V lost 0 bases, J lost 4 bases, and 8 bases stayed unmatched. The CDR3 region is CASSVVSSGGAADTQYF. CDR3 nucleotides: TGTGCCAGCAGCGTAGTATCAAGCGGGGGGGCAGCAGATACGCAGTATTTT. Looking up the rest from reference TRBV9 and TRBJ2-3 gives the full variable domain: DSGVTQTPKHLITATGQRVTLRCSPRSGDLSVYWYQQSLDQGLQFLIQYYNGEERAKGNILERFSAQQFPDLHSELNLSSLELGDSALYFCASSVVSSGGAADTQYFGPGTRLTVL.

The rearrangement uses TRBV9 and TRBJ1-2, with D uncertain. Germline V gives CDR1 SGDLS, CDR2 YYNGEE. V was trimmed by 3 bases and J by 9 bases, leaving 9 bases between them. The CDR3 runs 11 residues. CDR3 residues: CASSGAGSYTF. The CDR3 region has the DNA TGTGCCAGCAGCGGGGCAGGAAGCTACACCTTC.

This chain links TRBV7-2 with TRBJ2-4, with 14 bases matching TRBD2. CDR3 length: 17 residues. Germline CDR1 reads SGHTA; CDR2 reads FQGNSA. V dropped 11 bases and J dropped 0; count of bases not matched to a gene: 9. The CDR3, as DNA: TGTGCCGAGGTATTAGGGACTAGCGGGGGAGCCAAAAACATTCAGTACTTC. It yields the protein CAEVLGTSGGAKNIQYF.

The J gene is TRBJ2-3, the V gene TRBV4-2, with D tentatively TRBD2 (7 bases). V lost 3 bases to trimming and J lost 1 base, with 20 bases between them. The CDR3 contains 18 residues. Germline CDR1 and CDR2: LGHNA and YNFKEQ. The CDR3 loop is CASSQGALERGRTDTQYF. CDR3 coding DNA: TGTGCCAGCAGCCAGGGGGCACTGGAGCGGGGACGCACAGATACGCAGTATTTT.

V usage is TRBV9 and J usage is TRBJ1-6; no reliable D call. This CDR3 spans 15 amino acids. Deletions cut 6 bases from V and 2 bases from J, with 12 bases between. CDR1 SGDLS and CDR2 YYNGEE come from the germline V gene. The DNA for the CDR3 is TGTGCCAGCACGAGTAGTGGTGCCTATAATTCACCCCTCCACTTT. Protein product: CASTSSGAYNSPLHF.

The rearrangement uses TRBV6-5 and TRBJ1-1; TRBD1 aligns across 8 bases. V lost 2 bases and J lost 5; bases outside the gene matches: 4. The CDR3 is made up of 14 amino acids. CDR1 MNHEY and CDR2 SVGAGI come from the germline V gene. CDR3 bases: TGTGCCAGCAGTTACAGACAGGGGAAAACTGAAGCTTTCTTT. Protein sequence: CASSYRQGKTEAFF.

This chain connects TRBV30 to TRBJ2-7, with 11 bases identical to TRBD2. V was pared by 0 bases and J by 9 bases, with 10 bases of the junction left unmatched. The CDR3 loop spans 15 amino acids. CDR1 is GTSNPN, CDR2 SVGIG, per germline (reference sequence). In nucleotides, the CDR3 is TGTGCCTGGAGTGTTGGGGGTAGCGGGGGGGAACGGCAGTACTTC. Protein: CAWSVGGSGGERQYF.

The genes are TRBV4-1 and TRBJ1-1, with 8 nucleotides matching TRBD1. Germline CDR1 and CDR2: MGHRA and YSYEKL. After removal of 1 base from V and 5 bases from J, the junction contained 6 bases not matched to a gene. This CDR3 region has 15 residues. The CDR3 bases are TGCGCCAGCAGCCAAGGGACAGGGAAGAGGACTGAAGCTTTCTTT. This codes for CASSQGTGKRTEAFF.

In its sample, this clone was seen many times. The chain links TRBV6-1 to TRBJ1-2; 7 bases align to TRBD1. After removal of 0 bases from V and 8 bases from J, the junction contained 9 bases not matched to a gene. In germline, CDR1 is MNHNS, CDR2 SASEGT. The CDR3 spans 15 residues. The CDR3 region has the DNA TGTGCCAGCAGTGAAGCGACTGACGGGACAGCGGGCTACACCTTC. Its protein product is CASSEATDGTAGYTF.

CDR3 sequence (DNA): TGTGCCAGCAGCCGAGGACAGGGTGGGTCCTACGAGCAGTACTTC. Translating it yields CASSRGQGGSYEQYF. The chain has TRBV11-2 and TRBJ2-7; TRBD1 matches at 8 bases. J lost 1 base, V lost 5 bases, and 7 bases had no gene match. The germline V gene encodes CDR1 SGHAT and CDR2 FQNNGV. The CDR3 is made up of 15 amino acids. Using reference TRBV11-2 and TRBJ2-7 for the parts outside the CDR3, the full variable domain is EAGVAQSPRYKIIEKRQSVAFWCNPISGHATLYWYQQILGQGPKLLIQFQNNGVVDDSQLPKDRFSAERLKGVDSTLKIQPAKLEDSAVYLCASSRGQGGSYEQYFGPGTRLTVT.

In the case of this clone: The same CDR3 arises from other DNA sequences in this sample as well. This sequence joins TRBV6-1 and TRBJ2-7, with D maybe TRBD2 (5 bases). The CDR3 length is 14 residues. Germline V lookup: CDR1 MNHNS, CDR2 SASEGT. The V end was cut by 8 bases, the J end by 2 bases, with 16 bases between. The CDR3 DNA reads as TGTGCCAGCTCGCTAGCTTCCTCCCCCTACGAGCAGTACTTC. It encodes CASSLASSPYEQYF.

J is TRBJ2-1 and V is TRBV29-1, with 12 nucleotides matching TRBD2. Germline values: CDR1 SQVTM, CDR2 ANQGSEA. Trimming at V came to 6 bases and at J to 0 bases, leaving 6 bases not matched to a gene. This CDR3 comprises 16 residues. The CDR3 reads CSVGTSGGISYNEQFF. The CDR3 DNA reads as TGCAGCGTAGGAACTAGCGGGGGGATCTCCTACAATGAGCAGTTCTTC.

The chain couples TRBV4-2 to TRBJ2-7, with D tentatively TRBD2 (5 bases). Germline-derived CDR1 and CDR2 are LGHNA and YNFKEQ. V dropped 0 bases and J dropped 1 base, with 10 bases sitting between them. The CDR3 loop spans 15 amino acids. The CDR3 region has the DNA TGTGCCAGCAGCCAAGATCAGAGGGAGTCCTACGAGCAGTACTTC. It yields the protein CASSQDQRESYEQYF.

This clone was seen only a few times. The chain couples TRBV5-6 to TRBJ1-6; TRBD1 is a possible D gene (6 bases). There are 16 residues in the CDR3. V lost 0 bases, J lost 10 bases, and 17 bases lay in between. CDR1 is SGHDT, CDR2 YYEEEE, per germline. The CDR3 sequence is CASSLEDSLSYSPLHF. CDR3 in DNA: TGTGCCAGCAGCTTGGAGGACAGTTTGTCCTACTCACCCCTCCACTTT.

The rearrangement uses TRBV15 and TRBJ2-2; possible D gene TRBD1, 6 bases. Germline CDR1 reads LNHNV; CDR2 reads YYDKDF (reference sequence). Trimming pared 4 bases from V and 2 bases from J, leaving 14 bases between. The CDR3 runs to 16 residues. As DNA, the CDR3 is TGTGCCACCAGCACCGGTCCGACAGGAAACACCGGGGAGCTGTTTTTT. Translated, it gives CATSTGPTGNTGELFF.